This T cell receptor beta chain was sequenced for a study of molecular identifiers for immune sequencing clone quantification. General study results and limits: Reportedly, one cell's Jurkat TCR RNA was detected within 1,100,000 naive CD8 cells.

In TCRdb, the PCR reads were re-called with MiXCR into one record per CDR3 protein. The table has 15,000 to 25,000 distinct CDR3 sequences, around 23% seen once. CDR3 size: 13 residues. V was clipped by 0 bases and J by 7 bases, with 11 bases between them. Germline V gene sequence: CDR1 SGHRS, CDR2 YFSETQ. The sample holds many counts of this clonotype. What it recognizes is unknown. Input material: naive CD8+ T cells from blood, with Jurkat cell RNA spiked in. Specified subset: FACS-sorted CD8+CD4-CCR7+CD45RA+ naive T cells. V is TRBV5-1 and J is TRBJ2-7; the D gene is possibly TRBD1 (6 bases). The origin of this receptor is a human donor in good health. Some libraries in this study had Jurkat cell RNA spiked in. CDR3: CASSLEQGEEQYF. In nucleotides, the CDR3 is TGCGCCAGCAGCTTGGAACAGGGTGAAGAGCAGTACTTC.